Following are 31 T cell receptor beta chains from one sample sequenced in a study of CD8 T cells in ankylosing spondylitis (dated by TCRdb to between 2016 and 2019). Broad study findings and their caveats: A TCR beta motif of several highly homologous amino acid variants appeared characteristic of blood from ankylosing spondylitis patients.

No antigen has been assigned to these receptors. Libraries were built with 5' RACE. Sequencing was performed on an Illumina HiSeq 2500. TCRdb reprocessing: public reads trimmed at Q25 with fastp, clones called with MiXCR, in-frame beta chains kept. Duplicate CDR3 protein sequences are folded into a single record with the most common DNA and genes. Within this sample are under 850,000 distinct CDR3 sequences, with 19% of them counted one time only. The ten most abundant clones make up under 20% of the sample. The sequencing input was blood, either unsorted or a sorted T cell fraction (not recorded which). The origin of the receptors is a male donor with ankylosing spondylitis.

J is TRBJ2-7 and V is TRBV6-1; 12 bases match TRBD2. CDR3 length: 16 amino acids. Unmatched junction bases numbered 5, after V lost 4 bases and J lost 1 base. Germline V gene sequence: CDR1 MNHNS, CDR2 SASEGT. The CDR3 reads CASSATLAGGSYEQYF. CDR3 in DNA: TGTGCCAGCAGTGCTACACTAGCGGGGGGTTCCTACGAGCAGTACTTC.

This clonotype was observed a handful of times. The chain joins TRBV2 to TRBJ1-1; possible D gene TRBD1, 5 bases. Germline V lookup: CDR1 SNHLY, CDR2 FYNNEI. V lost 8 bases and J lost 0, with 13 bases in between. This CDR3 has 14 residues. In DNA, the CDR3 is TGTGCCAGCGCGACGGGGCGGTTGAACACTGAAGCTTTCTTT. This sequence encodes CASATGRLNTEAFF.

Written as DNA, the CDR3 is TGTGCCAGCAGTTTGTCCACTTTACAGGGGAACATTCAGTACTTC. Residues: CASSLSTLQGNIQYF. The genes are TRBV12-3 or TRBV12-4 and TRBJ2-4; 7 bases align to TRBD1. The trim removed 3 bases at V and 7 bases at J, leaving 9 bases unmatched. The CDR3 sequence is 15 residues long.

This chain connects TRBV12-5 to TRBJ1-1; tentative D call: TRBD1 (6 bases). V dropped 4 bases and J dropped 3 bases, with 15 bases sitting between them. The CDR3 runs 15 residues. Germline CDR1 and CDR2: LGHNT and FRNRAP. CDR3 loop: CASGSIQGYYTEAFF. The CDR3 coding sequence is TGTGCTAGTGGTTCGATACAGGGATATTACACTGAAGCTTTCTTT.

This clonotype was observed a few times. V usage is TRBV20-1 and J usage is TRBJ2-6; a weak D match, TRBD1 (5 bases). The germline V gene has CDR1 DFQATT and CDR2 SNEGSKA (reference sequence). CDR3 length equals 18 residues. The ends were cut back, 3 bases at V and 2 bases at J, with 20 bases in the middle. This chain's CDR3 is CSARAPPRQFAGANVLTF. In DNA form, the CDR3 reads TGCAGTGCTAGGGCCCCCCCCAGACAGTTCGCTGGGGCCAACGTCCTGACTTTC.

This clonotype was found a few times. The rearrangement uses TRBV5-1 and TRBJ2-3; possible D gene TRBD1, 5 bases. In germline, CDR1 is SGHRS, CDR2 YFSETQ. V dropped 6 bases and J dropped 6 bases, with 20 bases sitting between them. This CDR3 spans 15 amino acids. The CDR3 here is CASKETGAYPDTQYF. CDR3 coding DNA: TGCGCCAGCAAGGAGACTGGGGCGTATCCTGATACGCAGTATTTT. Based on the CDR3 plus reference TRBV5-1 and TRBJ2-3, the full variable domain is KAGVTQTPRYLIKTRGQQVTLSCSPISGHRSVSWYQQTPGQGLQFLFEYFSETQRNKGNFPGRFSGRQFSNSRSEMNVSTLELGDSALYLCASKETGAYPDTQYFGPGTRLTVL.

The table lists this clonotype with a few counts. The chain joins TRBV10-3 to TRBJ2-1; 7 bases fit TRBD2. V gave up 3 bases and J gave up 3 bases; unmatched junction bases: 5. The CDR3 is made up of 15 amino acids. Germline CDR1 ENHRY, CDR2 SYGVKD. CDR3 sequence: CAISDGPGGYNEQFF. The DNA of the CDR3 is TGTGCCATCAGTGATGGCCCGGGAGGCTACAATGAGCAGTTCTTC.

This clonotype came up many times. The CDR3 bases are TGCAGTGCTAGATCGAGGGCGGAACCTCCGAACACCGGGGAGCTGTTTTTT. It translates to CSARSRAEPPNTGELFF. The V call is TRBV20-1, the J call TRBJ2-2, with D tentatively TRBD2 (5 bases). The CDR3 is 17 residues long. Germline CDR1 reads DFQATT; CDR2 reads SNEGSKA (reference sequence). V was trimmed by 2 bases and J by 0 bases, leaving 16 bases between them.

The chain recombines TRBV7-9 with TRBJ2-7, with 9 bases lining up with TRBD1. Germline-derived CDR1 and CDR2 are SEHNR and FQNEAQ (reference sequence). This CDR3 spans 16 amino acids. V shed 4 bases, J shed 9 bases, and the junction held 16 bases outside the gene matches. Here the CDR3 reads CASSSSGTGRVGGQYF. Here the CDR3 DNA reads TGTGCCAGCAGCTCGTCCGGGACAGGGAGGGTAGGGGGGCAGTACTTC.

This clonotype showed up many times. The chain uses TRBV12-3 or TRBV12-4 and TRBJ1-5, with TRBD1 matching over 7 bases. The ends lost 7 bases at V and 9 bases at J; junction bases unmatched: 9. CDR3 size: 13 residues. Here the CDR3 DNA reads TGTGCCAGCACCTCACAGGGGACCTGGCCCCAGCATTTT. Protein product: CASTSQGTWPQHF.

This clonotype was detected only a few times. The chain links TRBV29-1 to TRBJ2-5, with D perhaps matching TRBD1 (6 bases). This CDR3 contains 12 residues. Per germline, CDR1 SQVTM and CDR2 ANQGSEA. This chain's CDR3 is CSSSRGQETQYF. The CDR3 DNA is TGCAGTTCCTCCAGGGGCCAAGAGACCCAGTACTTC.

This clonotype has only a few counts. The chain carries TRBV3-1 and TRBJ2-1; D gene ambiguous. The CDR3 length is 12 residues. Trimming took 4 bases from V and 6 from J, leaving 7 bases between them. The germline V gene has CDR1 LGHDT and CDR2 YNNKEL (reference sequence). CDR3 region: CASSRSTNEQFF. Written as DNA, the CDR3 is TGTGCCAGCAGCCGGAGTACCAATGAGCAGTTCTTC.

This clonotype was picked up a small number of times. The chain has TRBV20-1 and TRBJ1-5, with D possibly matching TRBD1 (6 bases). The CDR3 spans 13 residues. Germline V gene lookup returns CDR1 DFQATT and CDR2 SNEGSKA (reference sequence). V was pared by 7 bases and J by 2 bases, with 12 bases between. DNA for the CDR3: TGCAGTGACCGGACAGTAGGCAATCAGCCCCAGCATTTT. It specifies CSDRTVGNQPQHF.

This clonotype was observed a handful of times. V gene TRBV4-1 combines with J gene TRBJ1-2, with 7 nucleotides matching TRBD1. The CDR3 is 14 amino acids. CDR1 MGHRA and CDR2 YSYEKL come from the germline V gene. V was clipped by 1 base and J by 4 bases; unmatched bases: 3. Here the CDR3 DNA reads TGCGCCAGCAGCCAAGCCGACAGGGTCTATGGCTACACCTTC. It specifies CASSQADRVYGYTF.

Only a few counts were recorded for this clonotype. A junction end diverges from the germline sequence, so it may reflect a read error. The CDR3 spells CASSSGDYHEQFF. CDR3 coding DNA: TGTGCCAGCAGCTCGGGGGACTACCATGAGCAGTTCTTC. The chain carries TRBV7-3 and TRBJ2-1, with TRBD2 identical over 7 bases. The germline V gene encodes CDR1 SGHTA and CDR2 FQGTGA. The CDR3 runs 13 residues.

The rearrangement links TRBV11-2 to TRBJ2-1, with 7 bases aligning to TRBD2. This CDR3 comprises 16 residues. CDR1 SGHAT and CDR2 FQNNGV come from the germline V gene. V was pared by 4 bases and J by 4 bases, with 10 bases of the junction left unmatched. Written as DNA, the CDR3 is TGTGCCAGCAGCTCCAACAAAGCGGGGATATACAATGAGCAGTTCTTC. This sequence encodes CASSSNKAGIYNEQFF.

This clonotype has just a few counts. V usage is TRBV7-9 and J usage is TRBJ1-5; maybe TRBD1 (6 bases). V was pared by 5 bases and J by 6 bases, with 11 bases between. The length of the CDR3 is 13 residues. The germline CDR1 and CDR2 sequences are SEHNR and FQNEAQ (reference sequence). CDR3 coding DNA: TGTGCCAGCAGCCTACAGGGTCCTCAGCCCCAGCATTTT. Its protein is CASSLQGPQPQHF.

The chain joins TRBV29-1 to TRBJ2-1; the match to TRBD2 covers 10 bases. The CDR3 is 16 amino acids. V dropped 2 bases and J dropped 2; count of bases not matched to a gene: 6. Looked up from germline, CDR1 is SQVTM and CDR2 is ANQGSEA. CDR3 amino acids: CSVETAGGPTYNEQFF. The CDR3 bases are TGCAGCGTTGAAACAGCGGGAGGGCCCACCTACAATGAGCAGTTCTTC.

This clonotype has just one count. A much bigger clone sits one base away, suggesting this may be a read error. V is TRBV20-1 and J is TRBJ2-2; D remains ambiguous. The CDR3 has 14 residues. Between the trimmed V and J ends, which lost 6 bases and 6 bases, there was a span of 17 bases. Germline V lookup: CDR1 DFQATT, CDR2 SNEGSKA (reference sequence). The CDR3 is CSALKNPNPGELFF. CDR3 DNA sequence: TGCAGTGCGCTCAAGAACCCGAATCCCGGGGAGCTGTTTTTT.

The chain carries TRBV3-1 and TRBJ1-5; D is perhaps TRBD1 (6 bases). This CDR3 comprises 15 residues. V was cut by 3 bases and J by 5 bases, with 14 bases left in between. Germline V gives CDR1 LGHDT, CDR2 YNNKEL (reference sequence). CDR3 residues: CASSQTTGFYQPQHF. The CDR3 DNA reads TGTGCCAGCAGCCAGACGACAGGTTTTTATCAGCCCCAGCATTTT.

This clonotype has ten or more counts. The chain joins TRBV5-1 to TRBJ2-1, with 10 bases that match TRBD2. Germline V gives CDR1 SGHRS, CDR2 YFSETQ. V was pared by 4 bases and J by 7 bases, with 5 bases of the junction left unmatched. The CDR3 totals 14 residues. The CDR3 bases are TGCGCCAGCAGCCCGGGACTAGCGCAGAATGAGCAGTTCTTC. Encoded protein: CASSPGLAQNEQFF.

The CDR3 here is CASSLSGVLYNEQFF. The CDR3 bases are TGTGCCAGCAGTTTATCGGGAGTCTTGTACAATGAGCAGTTCTTC. V gene TRBV28 combines with J gene TRBJ2-1, with a possible D match to TRBD2 (6 bases). Germline lookup yields CDR1 MDHEN and CDR2 SYDVKM. CDR3 length: 15 residues. Trimming pared 1 base from V and 4 bases from J, leaving 11 bases between.

This clonotype was detected only a few times. CDR3 region: CASSRDFTRDTQYF. The CDR3 DNA is TGTGCCAGCAGCCGCGACTTCACTCGGGATACGCAGTATTTT. The rearrangement joins TRBV11-2 to TRBJ2-3; no clear D gene. Germline V gene lookup returns CDR1 SGHAT and CDR2 FQNNGV. Trimming removed 5 bases from V and 6 bases from J, with 15 bases in between. The CDR3 runs 14 residues.

This clonotype was seen a few times. In DNA, the CDR3 is TGCGCCAGCAGCCAAGACGGAGCGGGAGGGCCCATAGATACGCAGTATTTT. It is translated as CASSQDGAGGPIDTQYF. The chain recombines TRBV4-3 with TRBJ2-3; 10 nucleotides line up with TRBD2. The CDR3 contains 17 residues. Germline CDR1 is LGHNA and CDR2 is YSLEER. V shed 0 bases and J 5 bases; nucleotides not matched to a gene: 8.

The V gene is TRBV7-9, the J gene TRBJ2-7; no definite D call. This CDR3 is 15 amino acids long. The V gene lost 5 bases and the J gene lost 6 bases, with 20 bases spanning the gap. Germline V gives CDR1 SEHNR, CDR2 FQNEAQ (reference sequence). CDR3 loop: CASSTLGDPLGEQYF. CDR3 bases: TGTGCCAGCAGCACCCTAGGCGACCCGCTGGGCGAGCAGTACTTC. Variable domain in full (rest from reference TRBV7-9 and TRBJ2-7): DTGVSQNPRHKITKRGQNVTFRCDPISEHNRLYWYRQTLGQGPEFLTYFQNEAQLEKSRLLSDRFSAERPKGSFSTLEIQRTEQGDSAMYLCASSTLGDPLGEQYFGPGTRLTVT.

This clonotype was detected only a few times. CDR3 in amino acids: CSASRGAGGHEQYF. The CDR3, as DNA: TGCAGTGCTAGTCGCGGGGCCGGAGGCCACGAGCAGTACTTC. This chain links TRBV20-1 with TRBJ2-7, with a possible D match to TRBD2 (6 bases). V was clipped by 3 bases and J by 5 bases, with 17 bases between them. Germline V gives CDR1 DFQATT, CDR2 SNEGSKA (reference sequence). The CDR3 is 14 residues long.

The chain couples TRBV11-3 to TRBJ1-1; 7 nucleotides line up with TRBD1. Germline lookup yields CDR1 SGHNT and CDR2 YENEEA. CDR3 length equals 14 residues. Unmatched junction bases numbered 8, after V lost 7 bases and J lost 3 bases. The CDR3 coding sequence is TGTGCCAGCAATCCAACAGGGGAGGACACTGAAGCTTTCTTT. The encoded protein is CASNPTGEDTEAFF. Full variable domain (remainder filled in from reference TRBV11-3 and TRBJ1-1): EAGVVQSPRYKIIEKKQPVAFWCNPISGHNTLYWYLQNLGQGPELLIRYENEEAVDDSQLPKDRFSAERLKGVDSTLKIQPAELGDSAVYLCASNPTGEDTEAFFGQGTRLTVV.

The chain uses TRBV12-5 and TRBJ2-5; D ambiguous. The germline CDR1 and CDR2 sequences are LGHNT and FRNRAP. The CDR3 spans 12 residues. V shed 0 bases and J shed 6 bases, with 5 bases lying between them. The CDR3 DNA sequence: TGTGCTAGTGGTTTGGTAGGGCAGACCCAGTACTTC. Its protein product is CASGLVGQTQYF.

The sample holds many counts of this clonotype. The chain recombines TRBV12-3 or TRBV12-4 with TRBJ2-5; D is uncertain. V dropped 1 base and J dropped 5 bases, with 11 bases sitting between them. The CDR3 contains 14 residues. For the CDR3, the DNA is TGTGCCAGCAGTTTAGTGTCCGTTTCCGAGACCCAGTACTTC. Protein product: CASSLVSVSETQYF.

This clonotype was picked up a small number of times. The CDR3 loop reads CSVLGPRGEAFF. The DNA of the CDR3 is TGCAGCGTTCTAGGGCCACGGGGTGAAGCTTTCTTT. The chain has TRBV29-1 and TRBJ1-1; D is unclear. Per germline, CDR1 SQVTM and CDR2 ANQGSEA. Trimming took off 5 bases at V and 7 bases at J, with 14 bases between the two ends. CDR3 length equals 12 residues.

This chain connects TRBV6-2 or TRBV6-3 to TRBJ1-1; TRBD1 might be the D (6 bases). The CDR3 covers 15 residues. V shed 6 bases and J shed 1 base, with 15 bases lying between them. Germline V gene data show CDR1 as MNHEY and CDR2 as SVGEGT. The CDR3 spells CASRRPSRGNTEAFF. CDR3 nucleotide sequence: TGTGCCAGCAGGAGACCGAGCAGGGGGAACACTGAAGCTTTCTTT.